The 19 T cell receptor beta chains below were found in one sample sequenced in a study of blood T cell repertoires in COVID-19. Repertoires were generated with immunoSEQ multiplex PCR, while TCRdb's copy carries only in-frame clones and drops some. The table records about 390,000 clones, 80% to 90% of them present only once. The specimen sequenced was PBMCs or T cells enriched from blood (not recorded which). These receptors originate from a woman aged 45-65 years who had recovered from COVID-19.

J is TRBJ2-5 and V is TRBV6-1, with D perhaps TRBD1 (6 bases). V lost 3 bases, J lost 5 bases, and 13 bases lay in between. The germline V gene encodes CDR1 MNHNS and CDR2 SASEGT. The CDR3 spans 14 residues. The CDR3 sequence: CASSDSGGRETQYF. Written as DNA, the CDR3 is TGTGCCAGCAGTGATTCTGGGGGCCGGGAGACCCAGTACTTC.

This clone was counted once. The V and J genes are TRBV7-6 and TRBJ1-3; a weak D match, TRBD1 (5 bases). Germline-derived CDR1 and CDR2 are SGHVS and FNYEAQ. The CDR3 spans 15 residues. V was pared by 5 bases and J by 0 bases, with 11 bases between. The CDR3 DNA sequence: TGTGCCAGCAGCAATGGGACTTTCTCTGGAAACACCATATATTTT. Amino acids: CASSNGTFSGNTIYF.

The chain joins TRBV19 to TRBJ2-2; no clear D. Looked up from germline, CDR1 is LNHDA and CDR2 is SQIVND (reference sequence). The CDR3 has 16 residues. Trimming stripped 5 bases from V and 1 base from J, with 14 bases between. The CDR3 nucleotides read TGTGCCAGTAGTCCGCCGAGACACGAGAACACCGGGGAGCTGTTTTTT. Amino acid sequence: CASSPPRHENTGELFF.

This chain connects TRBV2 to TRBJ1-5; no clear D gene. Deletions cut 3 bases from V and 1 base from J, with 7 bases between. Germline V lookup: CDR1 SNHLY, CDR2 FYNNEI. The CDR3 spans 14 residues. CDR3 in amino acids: CASSDSSSNQPQHF. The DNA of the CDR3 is TGTGCCAGCAGTGATAGCTCCAGCAATCAGCCCCAGCATTTT.

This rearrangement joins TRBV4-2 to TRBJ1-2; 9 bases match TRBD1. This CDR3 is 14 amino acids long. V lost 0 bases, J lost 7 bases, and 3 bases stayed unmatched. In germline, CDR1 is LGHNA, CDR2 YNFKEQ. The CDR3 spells CASSQENRGLGYTF. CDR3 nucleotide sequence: TGTGCCAGCAGCCAAGAAAACAGGGGGCTTGGCTACACCTTC.

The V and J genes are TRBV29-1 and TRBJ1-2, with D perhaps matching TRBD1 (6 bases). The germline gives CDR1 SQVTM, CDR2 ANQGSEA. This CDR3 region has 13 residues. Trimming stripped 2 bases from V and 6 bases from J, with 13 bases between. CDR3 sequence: CSVEYTGTNGYTF. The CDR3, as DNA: TGCAGCGTTGAATATACAGGGACGAATGGCTACACCTTC.

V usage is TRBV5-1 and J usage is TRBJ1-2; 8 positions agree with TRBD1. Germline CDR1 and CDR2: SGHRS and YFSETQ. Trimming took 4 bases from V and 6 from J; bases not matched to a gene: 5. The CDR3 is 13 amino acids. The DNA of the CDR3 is TGCGCCAGCAGCCGGGGACAGGCGGATGGCTACACCTTC. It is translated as CASSRGQADGYTF.

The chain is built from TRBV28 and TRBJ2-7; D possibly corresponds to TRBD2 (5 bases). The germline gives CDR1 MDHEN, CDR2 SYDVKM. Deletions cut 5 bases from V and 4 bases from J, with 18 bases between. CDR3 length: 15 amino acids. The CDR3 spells CASSPAGLQNYEQYF. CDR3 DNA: TGTGCCAGCAGTCCGGCGGGCCTCCAGAATTACGAGCAGTACTTC.

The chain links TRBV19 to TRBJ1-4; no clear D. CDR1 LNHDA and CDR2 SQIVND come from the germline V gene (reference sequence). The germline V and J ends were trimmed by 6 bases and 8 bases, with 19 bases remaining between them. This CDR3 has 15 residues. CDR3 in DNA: TGTGCCAGTAGCCCCGGAGGCAGGAAAGGGGAAAAACTGTTTTTT. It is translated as CASSPGGRKGEKLFF.

The CDR3 sequence is CASKAGQGFSYGYTF. CDR3 sequence (DNA): TGTGCCAGCAAAGCGGGACAGGGATTCTCCTATGGCTACACCTTC. The chain uses TRBV2 and TRBJ1-2, with 9 bases lining up with TRBD1. Trimming cost V 7 bases and J 4 bases; bases outside gene matches: 10. This CDR3 has 15 residues. Germline values: CDR1 SNHLY, CDR2 FYNNEI.

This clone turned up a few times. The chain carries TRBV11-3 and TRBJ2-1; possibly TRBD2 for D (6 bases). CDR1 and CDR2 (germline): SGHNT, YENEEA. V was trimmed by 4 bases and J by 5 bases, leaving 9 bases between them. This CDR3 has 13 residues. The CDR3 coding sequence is TGTGCCAGCAGCTACGCGGGGAACAATGAGCAGTTCTTC. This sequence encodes CASSYAGNNEQFF.

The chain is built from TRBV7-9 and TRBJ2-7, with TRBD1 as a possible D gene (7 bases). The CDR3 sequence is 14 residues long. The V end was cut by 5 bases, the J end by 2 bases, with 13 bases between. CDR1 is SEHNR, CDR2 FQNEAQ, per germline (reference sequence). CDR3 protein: CASSPAGQTYEQYF. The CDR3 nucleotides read TGTGCCAGCAGCCCTGCGGGACAGACCTACGAGCAGTACTTC.

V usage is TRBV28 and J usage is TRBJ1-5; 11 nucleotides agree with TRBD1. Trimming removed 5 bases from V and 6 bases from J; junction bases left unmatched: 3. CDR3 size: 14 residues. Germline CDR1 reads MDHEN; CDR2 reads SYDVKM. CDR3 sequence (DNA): TGTGCCAGCAGTGGGACAGGGGGTATTCAGCCCCAGCATTTT. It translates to CASSGTGGIQPQHF.

The CDR3: CSVDSYPGNYGYTF. CDR3 nucleotide sequence: TGCAGCGTTGATTCCTACCCGGGGAACTATGGCTACACCTTC. The chain links TRBV29-1 to TRBJ1-2; D is unclear. V was clipped by 3 bases and J by 2 bases, with 13 bases between them. CDR3 length: 14 residues. CDR1 is SQVTM, CDR2 ANQGSEA, per germline.

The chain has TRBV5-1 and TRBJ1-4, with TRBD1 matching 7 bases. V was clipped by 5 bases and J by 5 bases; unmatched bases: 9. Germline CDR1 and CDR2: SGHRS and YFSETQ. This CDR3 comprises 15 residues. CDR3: CASRLTGAPNEKLFF. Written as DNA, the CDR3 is TGCGCCAGCAGACTTACAGGGGCGCCAAATGAAAAACTGTTTTTT.

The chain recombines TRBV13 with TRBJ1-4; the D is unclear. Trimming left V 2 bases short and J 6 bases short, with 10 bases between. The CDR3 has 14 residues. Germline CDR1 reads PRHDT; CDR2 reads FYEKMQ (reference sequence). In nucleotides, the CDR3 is TGTGCCAGCAGCTTATTATCTACAGATGAAAAACTGTTTTTT. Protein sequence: CASSLLSTDEKLFF.

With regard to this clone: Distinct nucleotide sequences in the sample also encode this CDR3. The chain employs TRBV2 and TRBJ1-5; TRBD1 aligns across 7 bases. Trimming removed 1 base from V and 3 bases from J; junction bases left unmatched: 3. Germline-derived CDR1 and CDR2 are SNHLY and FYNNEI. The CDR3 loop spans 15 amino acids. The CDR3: CASSEETGPNQPQHF. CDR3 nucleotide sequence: TGTGCCAGCAGTGAAGAGACAGGGCCCAATCAGCCCCAGCATTTT.

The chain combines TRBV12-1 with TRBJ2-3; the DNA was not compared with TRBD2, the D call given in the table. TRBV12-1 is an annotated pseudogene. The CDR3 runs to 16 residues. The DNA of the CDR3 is TGTGCCAGCAGCGGCCCCCTAGCGGGGAGCACAGATACGCAGTATTTT. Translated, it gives CASSGPLAGSTDTQYF.

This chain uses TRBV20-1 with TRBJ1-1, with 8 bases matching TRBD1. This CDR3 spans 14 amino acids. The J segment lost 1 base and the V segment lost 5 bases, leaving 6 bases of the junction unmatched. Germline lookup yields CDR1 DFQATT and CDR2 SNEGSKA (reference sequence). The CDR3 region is CSAGDRGWNTEAFF. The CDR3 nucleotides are TGCAGTGCTGGTGACAGGGGATGGAACACTGAAGCTTTCTTT.